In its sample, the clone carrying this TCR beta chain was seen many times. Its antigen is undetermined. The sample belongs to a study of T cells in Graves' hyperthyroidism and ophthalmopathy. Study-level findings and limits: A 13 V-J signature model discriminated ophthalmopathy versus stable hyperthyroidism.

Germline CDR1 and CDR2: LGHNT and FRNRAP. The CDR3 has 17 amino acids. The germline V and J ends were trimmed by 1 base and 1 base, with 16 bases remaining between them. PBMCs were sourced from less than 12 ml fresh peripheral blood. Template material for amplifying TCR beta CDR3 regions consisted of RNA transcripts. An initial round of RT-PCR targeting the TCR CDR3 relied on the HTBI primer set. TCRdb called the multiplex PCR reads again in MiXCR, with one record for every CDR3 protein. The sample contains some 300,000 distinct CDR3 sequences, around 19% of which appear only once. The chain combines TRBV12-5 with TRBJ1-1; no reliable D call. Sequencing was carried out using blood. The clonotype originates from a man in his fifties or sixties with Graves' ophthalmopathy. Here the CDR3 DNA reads TGTGCTAGTGGTTTGGAGGGAGAAGTCGAAACGAACACTGAAGCTTTCTTT. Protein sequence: CASGLEGEVETNTEAFF.